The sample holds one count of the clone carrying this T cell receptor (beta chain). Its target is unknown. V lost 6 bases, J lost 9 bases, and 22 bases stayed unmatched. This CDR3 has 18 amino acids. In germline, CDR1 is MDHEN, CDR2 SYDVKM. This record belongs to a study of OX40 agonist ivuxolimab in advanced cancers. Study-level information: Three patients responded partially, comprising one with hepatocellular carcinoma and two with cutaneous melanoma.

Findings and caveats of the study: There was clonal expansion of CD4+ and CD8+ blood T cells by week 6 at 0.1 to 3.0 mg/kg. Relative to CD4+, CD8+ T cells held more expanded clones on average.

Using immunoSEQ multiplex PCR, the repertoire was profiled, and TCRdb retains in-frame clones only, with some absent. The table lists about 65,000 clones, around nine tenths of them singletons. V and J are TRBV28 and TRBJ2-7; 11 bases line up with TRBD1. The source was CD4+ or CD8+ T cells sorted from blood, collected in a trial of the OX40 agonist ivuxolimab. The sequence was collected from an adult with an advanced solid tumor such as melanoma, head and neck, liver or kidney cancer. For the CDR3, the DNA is TGTGCCAGCAGCCCGGGACAGGGGGGCATAGAGCTTTACGATAGGCAGTACTTC. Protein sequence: CASSPGQGGIELYDRQYF.